This TCR beta chain was observed in a study of T cell changes during pregnancy in multiple sclerosis. Germline V gives CDR1 SQVTM, CDR2 ANQGSEA. Between the trimmed V and J ends, which lost 6 bases and 3 bases, there was a span of 9 bases. The CDR3 runs to 11 residues. This clone is a singleton in its sample. This table comes from immunoSEQ multiplex PCR, and its TCRdb copy is limited to in-frame clones, with some not included. In the table there are about 31,000 clones, approximately 94% of which are singletons. The chain joins TRBV29-1 to TRBJ2-7; D remains unclear. This sequence was found in a female donor with multiple sclerosis, enrolled in a pregnancy study. The sample here was CD4+ T cells from peripheral blood mononuclear cells, taken in the second trimester of pregnancy. Here the CDR3 reads CSVLTVYEQYF. Here the CDR3 DNA reads TGCAGCGTCCTCACAGTCTACGAGCAGTACTTC.